The source of this TCR beta chain is a study of shared clonotypes between healthy human individuals. TCRdb's copy holds only in-frame clones and misses some; the assay was immunoSEQ multiplex PCR. The sample records 2,500,000 or so clones, roughly 92% being singletons. Germline V gene sequence: CDR1 SQVTM, CDR2 ANQGSEA. This CDR3 contains 16 residues. With 4 bases clipped from V and 3 bases from J, the junction kept 10 bases outside the gene matches. The V call is TRBV29-1, the J call TRBJ2-3, with TRBD2 identical over 10 bases. Material: naive CD4+ T cells from PBMCs. Subset: CD45RA+ positively selected. The clonotype originates from a man between 18 and 29 years old in good health. Some clones in this sample may be carry-over from other donors' samples. The CDR3 region has the DNA TGCAGCGTTGTGGGGGAACTAGCGGGGCCAACAGATACGCAGTATTTT. Translating it yields CSVVGELAGPTDTQYF.